Sequencing of this TCR beta chain was carried out in a study of T cell repertoires in cytomegalovirus infection. This clonotype was recorded a few times. Its antigen is unidentified. TCRdb passed the reads through MiXCR, listing each CDR3 protein once. Here the sample spans 650,000 to 900,000 distinct CDR3 sequences, 30% to 35% being singletons. The CDR3 loop spans 13 amino acids. From germline, CDR1 is SGHVS and CDR2 FQNEAQ. V shed 1 base and J shed 6 bases, with 8 bases lying between them. V gene TRBV7-8 combines with J gene TRBJ2-3, with D unclear. The receptor comes from a human donor in good health (CMV status not recorded). Some clones in this sample may be carry-over from other donors' samples. Specimen: cultured CD8+ T cells from PBMCs, collected from culture after CMV antigen stimulation. CDR3 sequence (DNA): TGTGCCAGCAGCTTAGTTCGGGTGGATACGCAGTATTTT. It is translated as CASSLVRVDTQYF.